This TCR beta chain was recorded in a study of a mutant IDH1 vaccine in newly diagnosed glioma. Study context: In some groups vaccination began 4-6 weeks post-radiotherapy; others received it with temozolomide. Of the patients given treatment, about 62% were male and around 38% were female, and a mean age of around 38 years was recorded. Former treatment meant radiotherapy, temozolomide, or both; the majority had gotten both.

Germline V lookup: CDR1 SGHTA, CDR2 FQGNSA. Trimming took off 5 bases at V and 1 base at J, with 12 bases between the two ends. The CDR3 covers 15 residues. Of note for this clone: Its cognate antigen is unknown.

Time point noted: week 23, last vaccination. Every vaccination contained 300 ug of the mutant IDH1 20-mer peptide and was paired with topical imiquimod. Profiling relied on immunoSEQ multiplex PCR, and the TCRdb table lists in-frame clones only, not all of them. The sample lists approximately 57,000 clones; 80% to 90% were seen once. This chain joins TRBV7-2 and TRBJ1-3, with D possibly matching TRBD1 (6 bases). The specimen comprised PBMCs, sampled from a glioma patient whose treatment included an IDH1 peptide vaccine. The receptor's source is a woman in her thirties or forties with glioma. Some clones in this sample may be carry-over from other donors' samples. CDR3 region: CASSPPGTSGNTIYF. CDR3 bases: TGTGCCAGCAGCCCCCCCGGGACATCTGGAAACACCATATATTTT.